What follows describes a single TCR beta chain. The CDR3 runs to 15 residues. V lost 5 bases and J 2 bases, leaving 16 bases between the germline ends. Germline CDR1 SGHDN, CDR2 FVKESK. Only in-frame clones appear in the TCRdb table, and some are missing; sequencing was by immunoSEQ multiplex PCR. Among approximately 150,000 clones, 91% were seen once, and the ten largest hold 6% to 9%. This sample is part of a study of control samples from healthy donors and cancer patients. The chain carries TRBV14 and TRBJ2-7; D is perhaps TRBD1 (5 bases). The TCR originated in a man aged 18-30 years in good health. The specimen sequenced was blood. CDR3 sequence: CASSWMQAGTYEQYF. CDR3 sequence (DNA): TGTGCCAGCAGCTGGATGCAGGCAGGGACCTACGAGCAGTACTTC.